Sequencing of this T cell receptor beta chain was carried out in a study of blood T cell repertoires in COVID-19 (dated by TCRdb to the early 2020s). Describing the broader study: Samples from collaborators originated in the United States, Italy and Spain and spanned both the acute and convalescent phases of COVID-19. The material from the prospective study consisted of cDNA or gDNA derived from T cells, B-cell-depleted T cells, or PBMCs. The samples were drawn from the first 160 participants of the ongoing ImmuneRACE study and from over a thousand subjects provided by 6 global collaborators. The dataset comprised deeply sampled blood TCRbeta repertoires from subjects exposed to, actively infected with, or recovered from COVID-19. Where HLA class I and class II types were available, the types were taken from metadata supplied by the sample provider, not from assay-based typing. The repertoires were released in a freely available public database meant as a resource for research on the immune response to SARS-CoV-2. Nearly every sample came with metadata listing a de-identified subject ID, COVID-19 status, age in years and sex. What the authors observed across the whole study: How much clinical and demographic metadata was included differed by source and by participant, and the metadata was provided uncurated.

The collaborating institutions used their own protocols to collect whole blood in K2EDTA tubes. Collaborator samples were shipped for TCRbeta analysis as frozen whole blood, isolated PBMCs, or DNA extracted from either sample type. According to the germline V gene (reference sequence), CDR1 reads SEHNR and CDR2 reads FQNEAQ. V is cut back by 5 bases and J by 4 bases, with 6 bases in the junction unmatched. The CDR3 contains 14 residues, cysteine and phenylalanine counted. Only the CDR3 part of the read is kept: 42 bases, read in frame from the first base. Worth noting for this clone: It has no known antigen specificity. Base qualities are not recorded, but no much larger clone differs from it by a single base.

TCRbeta CDR3 regions were amplified from genomic DNA by means of the immunoSEQ Assay, a bias-controlled multiplex PCR. The study's own analysis went as follows. The number of nucleated cells in each sample was estimated from the amplification of reference gene primers within the assay. To quantify the absolute abundance of each unique TCRbeta CDR3 rearrangement, sequence reads were collapsed and filtered. For each sample, productive Simpson clonality was calculated by taking the square root of Simpson's diversity index across productive rearrangements. TCRdb retrieved this table from immuneACCESS and kept in-frame rearrangements only. Not all clones are present; in checked studies, unresolved V genes account for under half, and no reason is known for the remainder. V and J calls plus clone size are reproduced from that table; the DNA served to infer D and trimming. This sample holds about 59,000 clones; around 79% were observed only once. Approximately 13% of the sample is in the top ten clones.

Material for sequencing was peripheral blood. The chain is made from TRBV7-9 and TRBJ1-2, and TRBD1 aligns with 8 junction nucleotides. The TCR comes from a woman between 65 and 79 years old with acute or convalescent COVID-19. The CDR3 amino acid sequence is: CASSPSGQGYGYTF. The nucleotides are TGTGCCAGCAGCCCGAGCGGACAGGGCTATGGCTACACCTTC.